Presented here are 28 T cell receptor beta chains from one specimen sequenced in a study of T cells after yellow fever vaccination. TCRdb called the 5' RACE reads again in MiXCR, with one record for every CDR3 protein. The data contain around 500,000 distinct CDR3 sequences, 21% of them singletons. The material was PBMCs, obtained approximately 20 days after the first yellow fever vaccination. The receptors shown here come from a man aged 18 to 30 who received the YFV17D yellow fever vaccine.

This chain links TRBV25-1 with TRBJ2-4; 9 bases map to TRBD1. The CDR3 covers 15 residues. V lost 3 bases, J lost 4 bases, and 4 bases stayed unmatched. Germline V lookup: CDR1 MGHDK, CDR2 SYGVNS. CDR3 in amino acids: CASSEGGTGKNIQYF. The CDR3 coding sequence is TGTGCCAGCAGTGAGGGTGGGACAGGGAAAAACATTCAGTACTTC.

This chain joins TRBV29-1 and TRBJ1-3; a weak D match, TRBD1 (5 bases). Germline V gene data show CDR1 as SQVTM and CDR2 as ANQGSEA. This CDR3 has 14 residues. The V end was cut by 5 bases, the J end by 0 bases, with 11 bases between. Here the CDR3 reads CSVWGGSSGNTIYF. Here the CDR3 DNA reads TGCAGCGTTTGGGGCGGAAGCTCTGGAAACACCATATATTTT.

This clonotype has just a few counts. This chain uses TRBV12-3 or TRBV12-4 with TRBJ1-2; a possible D gene is TRBD1 (5 bases). V lost 8 bases, J lost 8 bases, and 18 bases lay in between. This CDR3 contains 13 residues. CDR3 DNA: TGTGCCAGCGGCCCGGTGGGGGTTGGGGGCTACACCTTC. It is translated as CASGPVGVGGYTF.

There are a few counts of this clonotype. The gene calls are TRBV9 and TRBJ1-1; 7 bases align to TRBD1. The V gene's germline CDR1 is SGDLS and CDR2 YYNGEE. The V and J ends lost 1 base and 0 bases, in that order; junction bases with no gene match: 3. The CDR3 loop spans 15 amino acids. CDR3 loop: CASSVKGQLNTEAFF. In DNA, the CDR3 is TGTGCCAGCAGCGTAAAGGGACAGTTGAACACTGAAGCTTTCTTT.

The chain carries TRBV18 and TRBJ2-7, with D perhaps given as TRBD1 or TRBD2 (6 bases each). Germline assignment: CDR1 KGHSH and CDR2 LQKENI. The CDR3 spans 12 residues. V dropped 2 bases and J dropped 6 bases, with 8 bases sitting between them. The CDR3 region has the DNA TGTGCCAGCTCACCAGGAGGGGGCGAGCAGTACGTC. Protein sequence: CASSPGGGEQYV.

In this sample, this clonotype turned up a few times. The chain combines TRBV11-1 with TRBJ2-3; TRBD1 matches 8 bases. The length of the CDR3 is 18 residues. CDR1 is SGHAT, CDR2 FQDESV, per germline (reference sequence). Trimming took 3 bases from V and 5 from J; bases not matched to a gene: 16. CDR3: CASSFNLDRVTPQDTQYF. Here the CDR3 DNA reads TGTGCCAGCAGCTTTAATTTGGACAGGGTTACCCCACAAGATACGCAGTATTTT.

This clonotype has ten or more counts. The chain links TRBV7-9 to TRBJ1-5; no clear D gene. Germline CDR1 is SEHNR and CDR2 is FQNEAQ (reference sequence). CDR3 length: 15 residues. V lost 5 bases to trimming and J lost 7 bases, with 18 bases between them. The CDR3 DNA reads as TGTGCCAGCAGCCGGTCCCCGGACCCGGGGCAGCCCCAGCATTTT. Protein sequence: CASSRSPDPGQPQHF.

Only a few counts were recorded for this clonotype. The chain carries TRBV7-3 and TRBJ2-5, with TRBD1 as a possible D gene (6 bases). CDR1 is SGHTA, CDR2 FQGTGA, per germline. CDR3 length equals 16 residues. Deletions cut 5 bases from V and 3 bases from J, with 19 bases between. The CDR3 DNA reads TGTGCCAGCAGCCCACAAGGGATGGGGGCAAAAGAGACCCAGTACTTC. Amino acid sequence: CASSPQGMGAKETQYF.

This clonotype was detected only a few times. The chain joins TRBV6-1 to TRBJ2-7, with 8 bases lining up with TRBD1. CDR3 length: 14 amino acids. V was clipped by 5 bases and J by 3 bases; unmatched bases: 6. Germline assignment: CDR1 MNHNS and CDR2 SASEGT. CDR3 sequence: CASSRGQARYEQYF. CDR3 nucleotide sequence: TGTGCCAGCAGTAGGGGACAGGCTCGCTACGAGCAGTACTTC.

The rearrangement uses TRBV7-2 and TRBJ2-3; 9 bases fit TRBD2. This CDR3 is 13 amino acids long. Losses at the gene ends were 3 bases for V and 11 bases for J; bases not matched to a gene: 6. Germline CDR1 reads SGHTA; CDR2 reads FQGNSA. The CDR3 reads CASSFWRGGEQYF. The CDR3 bases are TGTGCCAGCAGCTTTTGGCGGGGGGGAGAGCAGTATTTT.

The table lists this clonotype with a few counts. The chain joins TRBV19 to TRBJ2-5, with D unclear. Germline V CDR1 and CDR2: LNHDA, SQIVND (reference sequence). CDR3 length equals 12 residues. The V end lost 5 bases, the J end lost 5 bases, and 9 bases lay between the germline ends. CDR3 bases: TGTGCCAGTAGTCAAGCGCCGGAGACCCAGTACTTC. Translated: CASSQAPETQYF. Full variable domain (rest looked up from reference TRBV19 and TRBJ2-5): DGGITQSPKYLFRKEGQNVTLSCEQNLNHDAMYWYRQDPGQGLRLIYYSQIVNDFQKGDIAEGYSVSREKKESFPLTVTSAQKNPTAFYLCASSQAPETQYFGPGTRLLVL.

This clonotype was seen at least ten times. The chain has TRBV20-1 and TRBJ1-1; 12 bases agree with TRBD1. V lost 5 bases, J lost 7 bases, and 5 bases stayed unmatched. The CDR3 is 13 amino acids. Germline values: CDR1 DFQATT, CDR2 SNEGSKA (reference sequence). DNA for the CDR3: TGCAGTGCTGCCGGGACAGGGGGCGGTGAAGCTTTCTTT. Translation gives CSAAGTGGGEAFF.

This clonotype was observed a handful of times. The V and J genes are TRBV7-3 and TRBJ2-1; possibly TRBD1 or TRBD2 for D (5 bases each). The CDR3 runs 13 residues. The V end was cut by 5 bases, the J end by 13 bases, with 18 bases between. The germline gives CDR1 SGHTA, CDR2 FQGTGA. CDR3 amino acids: CASSPRGPTRQFF. CDR3 DNA sequence: TGTGCCAGCAGCCCGAGGGGCCCAACCCGTCAGTTCTTC.

The chain carries TRBV7-9 and TRBJ2-1; 7 bases are shared with TRBD2. V shed 5 bases, J shed 4 bases, and the junction held 14 bases outside the gene matches. Germline assignment: CDR1 SEHNR and CDR2 FQNEAQ (reference sequence). There are 17 residues in the CDR3. The chain's CDR3 is CASSPVLKAGIYNEQFF. CDR3 DNA: TGTGCCAGCAGCCCCGTCCTAAAAGCGGGGATTTACAATGAGCAGTTCTTC.

This clonotype was seen a few times. CDR3 in DNA: TGTGCCAGCAGCTCAAGCCAAAGCCAGCCTGAAGCTTTCTTT. Translated, it gives CASSSSQSQPEAFF. The J gene is TRBJ1-1, the V gene TRBV7-9; no clear D. The V gene lost 4 bases and the J gene lost 6 bases, with 15 bases spanning the gap. There are 14 residues in the CDR3. CDR1 and CDR2 (germline): SEHNR, FQNEAQ (reference sequence).

In its sample, this clonotype was seen many times. The chain recombines TRBV12-3 or TRBV12-4 with TRBJ2-3; 7 bases fit TRBD2. This CDR3 comprises 14 residues. The junction had 4 bases not matched to a gene; V was cut back by 6 bases and J by 1 base. Here the CDR3 DNA reads TGTGCCAGCAGCGTCGGACTAGGCACAGATACGCAGTATTTT. Its translation is CASSVGLGTDTQYF.

This chain uses TRBV18 with TRBJ2-7; D is unresolved. V lost 3 bases and J 3 bases, leaving 12 bases between the germline ends. The germline V gene encodes CDR1 KGHSH and CDR2 LQKENI. This CDR3 is built from 14 residues. DNA of the CDR3: TGTGCCAGCTCACCGATGCCCTCAGGCTACGAGCAGTACGTC. Translating it yields CASSPMPSGYEQYV.

The rearrangement uses TRBV24-1 and TRBJ1-3; unclear D gene. Germline-derived CDR1 and CDR2 are KGHDR and SFDVKD. The CDR3 has 13 residues. Trimming shortened V by 5 bases and J by 0 bases, and 4 bases separated the two germline ends. CDR3 protein: CATSGSSGNTIYF. As DNA, the CDR3 is TGTGCCACCAGTGGGAGCTCTGGAAACACCATATATTTT.

This clonotype was recorded at least ten times. V usage is TRBV21-1 and J usage is TRBJ2-7; TRBD1 reflects the table's D call only, with no check against the DNA. TRBV21-1 is a pseudogene. The CDR3 sequence is 16 residues long. CDR3 DNA: TGTGCCAGCAGCAAAGTAGCTGGGACAGGGGTATTCGAGCAGTACGTC. Protein product: CASSKVAGTGVFEQYV.

For the CDR3, the DNA is TGTGCCAGCAGTTACTCTAACAGGGGTCCGGGTCAGCCCCAGCATTTT. Translation gives CASSYSNRGPGQPQHF. The V call is TRBV6-5, the J call TRBJ1-5; 7 positions agree with TRBD1. Losses at the gene ends were 0 bases for V and 6 bases for J; bases not matched to a gene: 8. The CDR3 sequence is 16 residues long. Germline CDR1 is MNHEY and CDR2 is SVGAGI.

This clonotype was seen once. The chain joins TRBV19 to TRBJ1-4; tentative D call: TRBD1 (6 bases). This CDR3 spans 16 amino acids. The germline V gene has CDR1 LNHDA and CDR2 SQIVND (reference sequence). Trimming removed 3 bases from V and 0 bases from J, with 11 bases in between. The CDR3 loop reads CASSIWTATTNEKLFF. CDR3 in DNA: TGTGCCAGTAGTATTTGGACAGCTACAACTAATGAAAAACTGTTTTTT.

V is TRBV3-1 and J is TRBJ1-4; D unclear. Germline V CDR1 and CDR2: LGHDT, YNNKEL (reference sequence). This CDR3 spans 12 amino acids. V gave up 3 bases and J gave up 10 bases, with 9 bases separating them. CDR3 amino acids: CASSQMARKLFF. CDR3 in DNA: TGTGCCAGCAGCCAGATGGCGAGAAAACTGTTTTTT.

This clonotype was observed a handful of times. The rearrangement joins TRBV23-1 to TRBJ1-6, with no clear D. TRBV23-1 is placed among ORFs of uncertain function. Between the trimmed V and J ends, which lost 6 bases and 8 bases, there was a span of 5 bases. CDR3 length equals 11 residues. In nucleotides, the CDR3 is TGCGCCAGCAGCAGAGATTCACCCCTCCACTTT. Its translation is CASSRDSPLHF.

The table lists this clonotype with a count of one. The J gene is TRBJ2-7, the V gene TRBV11-2; possibly TRBD2 for D (7 bases). The germline V gene encodes CDR1 SGHAT and CDR2 FQNNGV. There are 14 residues in the CDR3. The V end was cut by 6 bases, the J end by 6 bases, with 18 bases between. CDR3: CASRGLGGGGEQYF. CDR3 nucleotide sequence: TGTGCCAGCAGGGGACTTGGGGGGGGCGGCGAGCAGTACTTC.

V gene TRBV4-1 combines with J gene TRBJ2-7; D gene unclear. The germline V and J ends were trimmed by 1 base and 3 bases, with 13 bases remaining between them. The germline V gene has CDR1 MGHRA and CDR2 YSYEKL. The CDR3 covers 15 residues. CDR3 coding DNA: TGCGCCAGCAGCCAAGCGTGGTCAGGTAACTACGAGCAGTACGTC. Encoded protein: CASSQAWSGNYEQYV.

This clonotype was counted a few times. For the CDR3, the DNA is TGTGCCATCAGTGAGTCGCAGGGGGGCTGGAACACTGAAGCTTTCTTT. Translated, it gives CAISESQGGWNTEAFF. The J gene is TRBJ1-1, the V gene TRBV10-3, with TRBD1 matching over 7 bases. The germline V gene encodes CDR1 ENHRY and CDR2 SYGVKD. CDR3 length: 16 amino acids. J was trimmed by 1 base and V by 0 bases; bases with no gene match: 5.

The chain combines TRBV28 with TRBJ2-5, with D perhaps given as TRBD1 or TRBD2 (5 bases each). Trimming removed 11 bases from V and 2 bases from J, with 15 bases in between. The CDR3 is made up of 13 amino acids. Germline CDR1 and CDR2: MDHEN and SYDVKM. CDR3: CAVKWGGQETQYF. CDR3 nucleotides: TGTGCCGTGAAGTGGGGCGGGCAAGAGACCCAGTACTTC.

This clonotype has more than one count but fewer than ten. The chain employs TRBV29-1 and TRBJ2-1; TRBD2 agrees at 9 bases. J was trimmed by 7 bases and V by 6 bases; bases with no gene match: 4. In germline, CDR1 is SQVTM, CDR2 ANQGSEA. CDR3 length: 12 residues. The chain's CDR3 is CSVERGANEQFF. The CDR3 coding sequence is TGCAGCGTCGAGCGGGGGGCGAATGAGCAGTTCTTC.